These 17 T cell receptor beta chains were sequenced from one sample in a study of blood T cell repertoires in COVID-19. Clones were read by immunoSEQ multiplex PCR, and TCRdb kept only the in-frame ones, dropping some. The sample gives about 410,000 clones, roughly 85% of which show up once; over 1.3% is in the top ten. The sequenced sample consisted of peripheral blood. The source of these receptors is a woman in her thirties with active or convalescent COVID-19.

The rearrangement uses TRBV2 and TRBJ2-2, with D perhaps TRBD1 (6 bases). The CDR3 sequence is 14 residues long. Trimming stripped 6 bases from V and 0 bases from J, with 8 bases between. Germline V CDR1 and CDR2: SNHLY, FYNNEI. The CDR3 sequence is CASRSGANTGELFF. The CDR3 nucleotides are TGTGCCAGCAGATCAGGGGCGAACACCGGGGAGCTGTTTTTT.

The genes are TRBV10-2 and TRBJ2-1, with 12 bases fitting TRBD1. V shed 3 bases, J shed 7 bases, and the junction held 7 bases outside the gene matches. The CDR3 is 16 residues long. Germline V gene sequence: CDR1 WSHSY, CDR2 SAAADI. CDR3 protein: CASSDLLGQGANEQFF. CDR3 nucleotide sequence: TGCGCCAGCAGTGATTTACTGGGACAGGGGGCAAATGAGCAGTTCTTC.

In DNA form, the CDR3 reads TGTGCCAGCAGCGTAGAATCCAGCGGGAGCTACGAGCAGTACTTC. Its translation is CASSVESSGSYEQYF. The gene calls are TRBV9 and TRBJ2-7; TRBD2 matches 8 bases. V lost 0 bases and J lost 3; bases outside the gene matches: 5. The CDR3 length is 15 residues. Germline CDR1 SGDLS, CDR2 YYNGEE.

This rearrangement joins TRBV10-3 to TRBJ1-2; D ambiguous. Germline CDR1 and CDR2: ENHRY and SYGVKD. V was trimmed by 3 bases and J by 2 bases, leaving 7 bases between them. This CDR3 region has 13 residues. The CDR3 reads CAISEQKNYGYTF. The CDR3 DNA is TGTGCCATCAGTGAACAGAAAAACTATGGCTACACCTTC.

The chain employs TRBV6-5 and TRBJ2-7; 7 nucleotides line up with TRBD1. With 9 bases clipped from V and 4 bases from J, the junction kept 12 bases outside the gene matches. In germline, CDR1 is MNHEY, CDR2 SVGAGI. The CDR3 extends over 14 amino acids. The CDR3 region is CASTLNVDRYEQYF. The CDR3 region has the DNA TGTGCCAGTACCCTAAATGTGGACAGGTACGAGCAGTACTTC.

The genes are TRBV19 and TRBJ1-4; the D gene is possibly TRBD1 (6 bases). The germline V gene encodes CDR1 LNHDA and CDR2 SQIVND (reference sequence). The CDR3 is 14 residues long. The V end lost 4 bases, the J end lost 3 bases, and 9 bases lay between the germline ends. The CDR3 DNA reads TGTGCCAGTAGTACACAGGGAGCTAATGAAAAACTGTTTTTT. Its protein product is CASSTQGANEKLFF. Supplemented by reference TRBV19 and TRBJ1-4, the full variable domain reads DGGITQSPKYLFRKEGQNVTLSCEQNLNHDAMYWYRQDPGQGLRLIYYSQIVNDFQKGDIAEGYSVSREKKESFPLTVTSAQKNPTAFYLCASSTQGANEKLFFGSGTQLSVL.

The V and J genes are TRBV4-2 and TRBJ2-3; 8 bases align to TRBD2. V gave up 4 bases and J gave up 0 bases; unmatched junction bases: 9. The CDR3 is made up of 17 amino acids. Germline V gives CDR1 LGHNA, CDR2 YNFKEQ. CDR3 protein: CASSRGGGGQSTDTQYF. The CDR3 DNA is TGTGCCAGCAGCCGCGGGGGCGGGGGGCAAAGCACAGATACGCAGTATTTT.

This clone has only one observation. The chain employs TRBV4-1 and TRBJ1-2; a weak D match, TRBD1 (6 bases). V was cut by 4 bases and J by 8 bases, with 20 bases left in between. Per the germline V gene, CDR1 is MGHRA and CDR2 is YSYEKL. This CDR3 is built from 15 residues. DNA for the CDR3: TGCGCCAGCAGCCCGCCCGGAGGGGGGGAAATCGGCTACACCTTC. This translates into CASSPPGGGEIGYTF.

This clone was counted once. V is TRBV29-1 and J is TRBJ1-1; D not resolved. Germline CDR1 and CDR2: SQVTM and ANQGSEA. The CDR3 is 13 amino acids. The CDR3: CSVMVQLNTEAFF. The CDR3 DNA is TGCAGTGTGATGGTACAGTTGAACACTGAAGCTTTCTTT.

This rearrangement joins TRBV25-1 to TRBJ1-1, with TRBD1 matching over 7 bases. CDR1 is MGHDK and CDR2 is SYGVNS in the germline V gene. Trimming took 2 bases from V and 0 from J; bases not matched to a gene: 6. The CDR3 consists of 16 residues. DNA of the CDR3: TGTGCCAGCAGTGAACAACAGGGGCCAGTGAACACTGAAGCTTTCTTT. The encoded protein is CASSEQQGPVNTEAFF.

The count of this clone is one. The gene calls are TRBV5-1 and TRBJ2-7; TRBD2 matches 11 bases. Per the germline V gene, CDR1 is SGHRS and CDR2 is YFSETQ. The V and J ends lost 3 bases and 4 bases, in that order; junction bases with no gene match: 12. The CDR3 sequence is 17 residues long. The CDR3 is CASSWGQLAGVVYEQYF. The CDR3 region has the DNA TGCGCCAGCAGCTGGGGACAACTAGCGGGGGTAGTATACGAGCAGTACTTC.

The V call is TRBV7-2, the J call TRBJ2-5; a possible D gene is TRBD1 (6 bases). The ends were cut back, 0 bases at V and 2 bases at J, with 13 bases in the middle. Looked up from germline, CDR1 is SGHTA and CDR2 is FQGNSA. CDR3 length: 16 amino acids. The CDR3 is CASSLATGLIQETQYF. CDR3 nucleotide sequence: TGTGCCAGCAGCTTAGCGACAGGCCTAATACAAGAGACCCAGTACTTC.

This clone was counted between two and nine times. The CDR3 region is CASRPRTGEGVYGYTF. CDR3 nucleotide sequence: TGTGCCAGCAGACCCCGGACAGGGGAAGGGGTCTATGGCTACACCTTC. The V gene is TRBV7-9, the J gene TRBJ1-2; 9 bases match TRBD1. The J segment lost 4 bases and the V segment lost 6 bases, leaving 12 bases of the junction unmatched. Germline V gene data show CDR1 as SEHNR and CDR2 as FQNEAQ (reference sequence). CDR3 size: 16 residues.

Remarks on this clone: This CDR3 is also generated by other DNA sequences in the sample. The gene calls are TRBV19 and TRBJ1-5; D is uncertain. V was pared by 5 bases and J by 0 bases, with 11 bases between. Germline-derived CDR1 and CDR2 are LNHDA and SQIVND (reference sequence). There are 15 residues in the CDR3. This CDR3 is CASSPRQYSNQPQHF. In nucleotides, the CDR3 is TGTGCCAGTAGTCCAAGACAATATAGCAATCAGCCCCAGCATTTT.

The rearrangement links TRBV4-1 to TRBJ1-2, with D maybe TRBD1 (6 bases). The CDR3 totals 14 residues. V lost 3 bases and J 8 bases, leaving 16 bases between the germline ends. Germline loops: CDR1 MGHRA, CDR2 YSYEKL. CDR3 coding DNA: TGCGCCAGCAGCCAGTCAGGGGAGTTGGCGGGCTACACCTTC. It specifies CASSQSGELAGYTF.

The gene calls are TRBV20-1 and TRBJ2-7, with D hard to call. Per the germline V gene, CDR1 is DFQATT and CDR2 is SNEGSKA (reference sequence). CDR3 length: 16 amino acids. Deletions cut 3 bases from V and 2 bases from J, with 20 bases between. CDR3: CSASTMESNRPYEQYF. The CDR3 DNA is TGCAGTGCTAGTACAATGGAGTCAAACCGTCCCTACGAGCAGTACTTC.

This clone was detected only once. This rearrangement joins TRBV25-1 to TRBJ1-2; the D gene is possibly TRBD1 (5 bases). The germline gives CDR1 MGHDK, CDR2 SYGVNS. The V gene lost 3 bases and the J gene lost 3 bases, with 14 bases spanning the gap. This CDR3 has 15 residues. CDR3 sequence: CASSEGQGSHYGYTF. CDR3 nucleotides: TGTGCCAGCAGTGAGGGCCAGGGTAGCCACTATGGCTACACCTTC.